This TCR beta chain was documented in a study of blood T cell repertoires in COVID-19. Study-wide context: Nucleic acid was either cDNA or gDNA, and it came from T cells, B-cell-depleted T cells, or PBMCs.

Authors' data handling: Reference gene primer amplification yielded estimated nucleated cell counts. Some clones are missing from TCRdb's copy, which holds only in-frame ones; the method was immunoSEQ multiplex PCR. V and J calls and clone size are as listed in that table; D and trimming were resolved from the DNA. The sample shows 350,000 to 450,000 clones, approximately 86% of them seen only once. The germline V gene encodes CDR1 SEHNR and CDR2 FQNEAQ (reference sequence). After removal of 7 bases from V and 0 bases from J, the junction contained 6 bases not matched to a gene. CDR3 size: 15 residues.

This sequence originates from a woman in her fifties or sixties with COVID-19, enrolled during active disease. This chain uses TRBV7-9 with TRBJ1-2; 9 bases match TRBD1. The sequenced sample was peripheral blood. Here the CDR3 DNA reads TGTGCCAGCAACCAACAGGGGGCATCTAACTATGGCTACACCTTC. Translation: CASNQQGASNYGYTF.